The 8 T cell receptor beta chains below were found in one sample sequenced in a study of patients and donors after allogeneic stem cell transplantation. TCRdb independently ran MiXCR on the RT-PCR reads; one entry per CDR3 protein. The sample consists of 95,000 to 120,000 distinct CDR3 sequences, 35% of them appearing once. The sequenced sample consisted of blood, either unsorted or a sorted T cell fraction (not recorded which). These receptors all come from a human donor who was either an allogeneic HSCT recipient or a stem cell or donor lymphocyte infusion donor (not recorded which). It is not recorded whose cells these are; they may come from a transplant donor.

This clonotype appeared a few times. The CDR3 coding sequence is TGTGCCAGCAGCCCAGCGAATGGGTTCTACGAGCAGTACTTC. Protein product: CASSPANGFYEQYF. The genes are TRBV4-2 and TRBJ2-7; the D is unclear. The CDR3 has 14 amino acids. Germline CDR1 LGHNA, CDR2 YNFKEQ. Trimming stripped 4 bases from V and 3 bases from J, with 13 bases between.

This chain connects TRBV12-3 or TRBV12-4 to TRBJ1-5; the D is unclear. Trimming pared 6 bases from V and 7 bases from J, leaving 13 bases between. CDR3 size: 13 residues. Written as DNA, the CDR3 is TGTGCCAGCAGGGAGCAGGTCGGGCAGCCCCAGCATTTT. Translated, it gives CASREQVGQPQHF.

The V call is TRBV20-1, the J call TRBJ1-1; D not certain. Germline CDR1 is DFQATT and CDR2 is SNEGSKA (reference sequence). There are 10 residues in the CDR3. V lost 1 base, J lost 6 bases, and 3 bases lay in between. The CDR3 protein is CSARVPEAFF. CDR3 DNA: TGCAGTGCTAGAGTTCCTGAAGCTTTCTTT.

This clonotype was counted between two and nine times. V and J are TRBV6-5 and TRBJ2-6; 9 bases are shared with TRBD1. Germline CDR1 and CDR2: MNHEY and SVGAGI. Losses at the gene ends were 1 base for V and 0 bases for J; bases not matched to a gene: 7. The CDR3 contains 19 residues. The CDR3 nucleotides read TGTGCCAGCAGTTACTTCTGGACAGGGGCAACCTCTGGGGCCAACGTCCTGACTTTC. Translation: CASSYFWTGATSGANVLTF.

Details on this clonotype: At one end the junction does not follow the germline gene, possibly because of a read error. The chain couples TRBV5-1 to TRBJ1-2, with D possibly TRBD1 on 6 matching bases. Germline CDR1 reads SGHRS; CDR2 reads YFSETQ. This CDR3 has 11 residues. This CDR3 reads CASSHRDTTFF. The CDR3 DNA sequence: TGCGCCAGCAGCCACCGGGACACCACATTCTTC.

CDR3 nucleotide sequence: TGCAGTGCTAGAAAGGACAGGGTGGGAAAACTGTTTTTT. Amino acids: CSARKDRVGKLFF. The chain recombines TRBV20-1 with TRBJ1-4, with 8 bases lining up with TRBD1. J was trimmed by 10 bases and V by 2 bases; bases with no gene match: 6. Germline V gives CDR1 DFQATT, CDR2 SNEGSKA (reference sequence). The CDR3 is made up of 13 amino acids.

The chain is built from TRBV15 and TRBJ1-5; D remains unclear. This CDR3 contains 13 residues. The germline gives CDR1 LNHNV, CDR2 YYDKDF (reference sequence). Trimming removed 0 bases at V and 8 bases at J, with 8 bases between. CDR3 DNA: TGTGCCACCAGCAGAGATTTGGGAGAGCCCCAGCATTTT. Translating gives CATSRDLGEPQHF.

DNA of the CDR3: TGTGCCATCCGACCGGGACTAGCGGGACACGAGCAGTACTTC. As protein: CAIRPGLAGHEQYF. The J gene is TRBJ2-7, the V gene TRBV6-2 or TRBV6-3; 13 nucleotides match TRBD2. The germline gives CDR1 MNHEY, CDR2 SVGEGT. The CDR3 covers 14 residues. The V gene end was trimmed by 10 bases and the J gene end by 5 bases; junction bases not matched to a gene: 8.